These T cell receptor beta chains were read from a single sample in a study of identical twins. TCRdb recomputed calls from the 5' RACE reads with MiXCR, one row per CDR3 protein. This sample yields approximately 470,000 distinct CDR3 sequences, of which over 12% are seen a single time; 0.5% to 0.65% belongs to the top ten. These data also formed part of another study, on yellow fever vaccine responses in identical twins.

Sequenced sample: CD4+ T cells sorted from blood. The source is a woman between 18 and 29 years old in good health. CDR3s leave out the opening cysteine and the closing phenylalanine or tryptophan.

TRBV12-3/TRBV12-4,TRBJ2-6,AGGGPANVLT
TRBV2,TRBJ1-1,ASSAMREAF
TRBV15,TRBJ2-4,ATSRDLVAKNIQY
TRBV9,TRBJ2-1,ASSGGTGSYNEQF
TRBV4-3,TRBJ2-6,ASSPGGQGVNGANVLT
TRBV3-1,TRBJ2-7,ASTASGSYEQY
TRBV5-1,TRBJ2-3,ASSPSSGTSGGLGDTQY
TRBV7-2,TRBJ2-7,ASSSDWKGIDSYEQY
TRBV24-1,TRBJ2-3,ATSPGLPGADTQY
TRBV14,TRBJ2-7,ASSLGTLRSYEQY
TRBV12-3/TRBV12-4,TRBJ1-2,ASSPGPSDYGYT
TRBV2,TRBJ1-4,ASRAGTGKYEKLF
TRBV5-1,TRBJ1-5,ASSLEGLSNQPQH
TRBV10-3,TRBJ1-2,AIGQVHGYT
TRBV3-1,TRBJ2-5,ASRGLQETQY
TRBV3-1,TRBJ2-7,ASNTYGTYEQY
TRBV5-1,TRBJ2-3,ASSHPGLAGGLTDTQY
TRBV7-9,TRBJ1-4,ASSLVGSNEKLF
TRBV20-1,TRBJ1-2,SASPGLGYGYT
TRBV6-1,TRBJ2-7,ASSPLGTGGVHEQY
TRBV27,TRBJ2-7,ASSLRGLTSLEQY
TRBV6-4,TRBJ2-1,ASRGQGGGNEQF
TRBV5-1,TRBJ2-1,ASSLRSGQRSSYNEQF
TRBV5-4,TRBJ1-2,ASSPYGTGVFGYT
TRBV6-1,TRBJ1-5,ASSRSEGEPQH
TRBV9,TRBJ2-1,ASSVEPLYNEQF
TRBV6-2/TRBV6-3,TRBJ2-7,ASTYRDRSYEQY
TRBV20-1,TRBJ2-3,SASEPTSKTDTQY
TRBV20-1,TRBJ1-1,SAGLWDTEAF
TRBV3-1,TRBJ1-6,ASSQAGAGSPLH
TRBV29-1,TRBJ1-1,SARGARRTEAF
TRBV6-4,TRBJ2-1,ASSGGTSGNEQF
TRBV9,TRBJ2-5,ASSVSGLETQY
TRBV6-1,TRBJ2-7,ATGPGLIYEQY
TRBV5-1,TRBJ1-1,ASSLDQTGQGARRGEAF
TRBV6-2/TRBV6-3,TRBJ2-2,ASSASGRSGELF
TRBV29-1,TRBJ1-1,SCRENTEAF
TRBV19,TRBJ1-5,ASSLMDRAQH